This T cell receptor beta chain was profiled in a study of response to subunit inactivated influenza vaccine. With regard to this clonotype: Its antigen remains unidentified.

Findings of the study overall: It was suggested by the authors that few new T cells are recruited by each seasonal influenza vaccination.

TCRdb fed the RT-PCR reads into MiXCR, producing one record per CDR3 protein. Of approximately 700,000 distinct CDR3 sequences listed, approximately 13% are singletons. In germline, CDR1 is SGHTA, CDR2 FQGNSA. This CDR3 comprises 14 residues. The V and J ends lost 3 bases and 5 bases respectively, with 12 bases between them. The clonotype comes from a man aged 50-60 years who received an inactivated influenza vaccine. Sequenced material: PBMCs from blood, taken around 15 days before vaccination. The chain recombines TRBV7-2 with TRBJ2-3, with a tentative D call TRBD2 (5 bases). The DNA for the CDR3 is TGTGCCAGCAGCTTTTGGCAAGGAGGAGATACGCAGTATTTT. This sequence encodes CASSFWQGGDTQYF. The full variable domain, its missing parts supplied by reference TRBV7-2 and TRBJ2-3, is GAGVSQSPSNKVTEKGKDVELRCDPISGHTALYWYRQSLGQGLEFLIYFQGNSAPDKSGLPSDRFSAERTGGSVSTLTIQRTQQEDSAVYLCASSFWQGGDTQYFGPGTRLTVL.